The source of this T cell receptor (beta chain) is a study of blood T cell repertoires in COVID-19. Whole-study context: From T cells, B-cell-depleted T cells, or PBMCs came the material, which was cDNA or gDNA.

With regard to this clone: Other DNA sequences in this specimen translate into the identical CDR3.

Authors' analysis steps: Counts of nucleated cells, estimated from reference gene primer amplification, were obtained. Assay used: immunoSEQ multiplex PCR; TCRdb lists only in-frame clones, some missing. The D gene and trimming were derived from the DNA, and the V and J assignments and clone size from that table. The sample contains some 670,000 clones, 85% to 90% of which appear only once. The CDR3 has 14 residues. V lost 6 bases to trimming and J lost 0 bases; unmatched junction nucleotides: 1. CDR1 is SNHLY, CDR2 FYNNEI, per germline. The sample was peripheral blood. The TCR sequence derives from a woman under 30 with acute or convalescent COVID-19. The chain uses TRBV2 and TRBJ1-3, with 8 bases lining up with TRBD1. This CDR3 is CASSGQGSGNTIYF. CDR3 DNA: TGTGCCAGCAGCGGACAGGGCTCTGGAAACACCATATATTTT.